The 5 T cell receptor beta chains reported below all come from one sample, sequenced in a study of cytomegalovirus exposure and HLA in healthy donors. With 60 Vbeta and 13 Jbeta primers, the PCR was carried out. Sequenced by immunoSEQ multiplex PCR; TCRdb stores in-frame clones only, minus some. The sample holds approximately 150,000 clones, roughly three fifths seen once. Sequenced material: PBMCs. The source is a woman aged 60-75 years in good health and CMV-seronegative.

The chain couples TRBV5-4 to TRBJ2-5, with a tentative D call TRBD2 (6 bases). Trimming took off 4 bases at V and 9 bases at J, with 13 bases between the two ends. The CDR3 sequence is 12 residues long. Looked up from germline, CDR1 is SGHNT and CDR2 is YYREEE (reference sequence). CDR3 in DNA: TGTGCCAGCAGCCCGGACTACGCGGCCCAGTACTTC. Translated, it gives CASSPDYAAQYF.

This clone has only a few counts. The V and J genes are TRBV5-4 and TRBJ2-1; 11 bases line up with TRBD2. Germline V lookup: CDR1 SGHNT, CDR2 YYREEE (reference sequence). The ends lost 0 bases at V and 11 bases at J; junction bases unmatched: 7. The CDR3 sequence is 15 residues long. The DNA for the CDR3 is TGTGCCAGCAGCTTGGGAGGTAGCGGGGGGGCTCAGCAGTTCTTC. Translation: CASSLGGSGGAQQFF.

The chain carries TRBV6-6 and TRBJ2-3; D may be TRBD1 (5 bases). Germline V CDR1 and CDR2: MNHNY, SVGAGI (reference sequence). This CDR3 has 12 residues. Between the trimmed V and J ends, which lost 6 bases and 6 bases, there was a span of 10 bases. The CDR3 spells CASSDRRDTQYF. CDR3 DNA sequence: TGTGCCAGCAGCGACAGACGGGATACGCAGTATTTT.

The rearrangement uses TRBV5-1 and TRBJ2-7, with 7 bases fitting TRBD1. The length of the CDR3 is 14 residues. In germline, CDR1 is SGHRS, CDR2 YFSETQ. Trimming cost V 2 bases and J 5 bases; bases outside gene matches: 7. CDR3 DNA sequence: TGCGCCAGCAGCTTAGGGGGCGCAATGGACGAGCAGTACTTC. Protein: CASSLGGAMDEQYF.

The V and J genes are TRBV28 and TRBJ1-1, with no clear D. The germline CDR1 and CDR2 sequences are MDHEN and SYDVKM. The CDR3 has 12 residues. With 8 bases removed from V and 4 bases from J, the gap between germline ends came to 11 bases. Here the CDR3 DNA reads TGTGCCAGCCGACAAGTCGGCACTGAAGCTTTCTTT. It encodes CASRQVGTEAFF.